This is a list of T cell receptor beta chains from one sample in a study of T cells after somatic rescue of genetic block. TCRdb's table, derived via immunoSEQ multiplex PCR, lists solely in-frame clones and lacks some. The sample lists approximately 10,000 clones; about 74% were seen once. The sequenced sample consisted of peripheral blood mononuclear cells (PBMCs). Receptors originate from a boy between 10 and 17 years old. The CDR3 runs from the conserved cysteine through the conserved F or W. The order of the fields is clone size, V gene, J gene, D gene, CDR3 DNA, CDR3 protein. The D gene is left open where the match is weak. Rows may omit the clone size; those that give it use once, few, many or a size class.

abundance: -; v_gene: TRBV25-1; j_gene: TRBJ2-7; d_gene: TRBD1; CDR3nt: TGTGCCAGCAGAAAGGGGGCCAGGTGGGAGCAGTACTTC; CDR3aa: CASRKGARWEQYF
abundance: -; v_gene: TRBV19; j_gene: TRBJ2-7; d_gene: TRBD1; CDR3nt: TGTGCCAGTAGTACCCCAGGGGGAAGCACTTACGAGCAGTACTTC; CDR3aa: CASSTPGGSTYEQYF
abundance: -; v_gene: TRBV25-1; j_gene: TRBJ2-1; d_gene: TRBD2; CDR3nt: TGTGCCAGCAGTGGGCTTCGCGGGACTAGCTTTGACAATGAGCAGTTCTTC; CDR3aa: CASSGLRGTSFDNEQFF
abundance: -; v_gene: TRBV18; j_gene: TRBJ2-5; d_gene: TRBD1; CDR3nt: TGTGCCAGCTCACCATACAGGGGAGTGGAGACCCAGTACTTC; CDR3aa: CASSPYRGVETQYF
abundance: few; v_gene: TRBV28; j_gene: TRBJ2-7; d_gene: -; CDR3nt: TGTGCCAGCAGCCTTACCCGCTACGGGGCTAGGGACTTC; CDR3aa: CASSLTRYGARDF
abundance: few; v_gene: TRBV6-5; j_gene: TRBJ2-1; d_gene: -; CDR3nt: TGTGCCAGCAGTTACTCGAATTGGTTCGGGCACAATGAGCAGTTCTTC; CDR3aa: CASSYSNWFGHNEQFF
abundance: -; v_gene: TRBV10-3; j_gene: TRBJ2-7; d_gene: TRBD1; CDR3nt: TGTGCCATCAGCGACCTCCAGGGGGCAGGCGAGCAGTACTTC; CDR3aa: CAISDLQGAGEQYF
abundance: -; v_gene: TRBV5-8; j_gene: TRBJ2-3; d_gene: -; CDR3nt: TGTGCCAGCAGCTTGGCCGGAGGCACAGATACGCAGTATTTT; CDR3aa: CASSLAGGTDTQYF
abundance: -; v_gene: TRBV29-1; j_gene: TRBJ1-2; d_gene: TRBD1; CDR3nt: TGCAGCGTGAATCCTTCCGGGACAGGAAACGGGCCTTTTAACTATGGCTACACCTTC; CDR3aa: CSVNPSGTGNGPFNYGYTF
abundance: -; v_gene: TRBV6-5; j_gene: TRBJ2-7; d_gene: TRBD1; CDR3nt: TGTGCCAGCAGTTACGGGACAGGACCCTACGAGCAGTACTTC; CDR3aa: CASSYGTGPYEQYF
abundance: -; v_gene: TRBV5-4; j_gene: TRBJ2-7; d_gene: TRBD2; CDR3nt: TGTGCCAGCAGCGACGGGCTAGCGGGGGTAGGCTACGAGCAGTACTTC; CDR3aa: CASSDGLAGVGYEQYF
abundance: -; v_gene: TRBV10-3; j_gene: TRBJ1-5; d_gene: -; CDR3nt: TGTGCCATCAGTGACAGGATCAGCAATCAGCCCCAGCATTTT; CDR3aa: CAISDRISNQPQHF
abundance: -; v_gene: TRBV6-6; j_gene: TRBJ2-7; d_gene: -; CDR3nt: TGTGCCAGCTCCGGGTGGGGCTACGAGCAGTACTTC; CDR3aa: CASSGWGYEQYF
abundance: -; v_gene: TRBV18; j_gene: TRBJ2-2; d_gene: -; CDR3nt: TGTGCCAGCTCACCACCGTGGGGGCGGGCGAACACCGGGGAGCTGTTTTTT; CDR3aa: CASSPPWGRANTGELFF
abundance: -; v_gene: TRBV6-1; j_gene: TRBJ2-7; d_gene: -; CDR3nt: TGTGCCAGCAGTTTAGGGCCATCCTACGAGCAGTACTTC; CDR3aa: CASSLGPSYEQYF
abundance: few; v_gene: TRBV5-1; j_gene: TRBJ2-5; d_gene: -; CDR3nt: TGCGCCAGCAACGTTGGGGCAGTGCAAGAGACCCAGTACTTC; CDR3aa: CASNVGAVQETQYF
abundance: -; v_gene: TRBV6-6; j_gene: TRBJ2-2; d_gene: -; CDR3nt: TGTGCCAGCAGTTACGAAACCCCCCGACAAGGGGAGCTGTTTTTT; CDR3aa: CASSYETPRQGELFF
abundance: -; v_gene: TRBV5-1; j_gene: TRBJ2-3; d_gene: TRBD2; CDR3nt: TGCGCCAGCAGCCCAGGACTAGAAACAGATACGCAGTATTTT; CDR3aa: CASSPGLETDTQYF
abundance: -; v_gene: TRBV2; j_gene: TRBJ1-5; d_gene: -; CDR3nt: TGTGCCAGCACCGGACCAGGGGACCAGCCCCAGCATTTT; CDR3aa: CASTGPGDQPQHF
abundance: few; v_gene: TRBV25-1; j_gene: TRBJ2-6; d_gene: -; CDR3nt: TGTGCCAGCAGTGAATCTGGGAGGACCGGGGCCAACGTCCTGACTTTC; CDR3aa: CASSESGRTGANVLTF
abundance: -; v_gene: TRBV5-1; j_gene: TRBJ1-4; d_gene: -; CDR3nt: TGCGCCAGCAGCTCGGCAGTCAGTGGTAGTGAAAAACTGTTTTTT; CDR3aa: CASSSAVSGSEKLFF
abundance: once; v_gene: TRBV6-5; j_gene: TRBJ1-1; d_gene: -; CDR3nt: TGTGCCAGCAGCTTCGACAACTTGCTCGACACTGAAGCTTTCTTT; CDR3aa: CASSFDNLLDTEAFF
abundance: once; v_gene: TRBV5-1; j_gene: TRBJ2-5; d_gene: -; CDR3nt: TGCGCCAGCAGCTTGACTCCGATTCTGGGGGAGACCCAGTACTTC; CDR3aa: CASSLTPILGETQYF
abundance: -; v_gene: TRBV6-5; j_gene: TRBJ1-4; d_gene: -; CDR3nt: TGTGCCAGCACCAAGAGGGGGGCTAATGAAAAACTGTTTTTT; CDR3aa: CASTKRGANEKLFF
abundance: once; v_gene: TRBV27; j_gene: TRBJ2-1; d_gene: -; CDR3nt: TGTGCCAGCAGTTTTCCCCTCTTCAATGAGCAGTTCTTC; CDR3aa: CASSFPLFNEQFF
abundance: -; v_gene: TRBV6-4; j_gene: TRBJ1-4; d_gene: -; CDR3nt: TGTGCCAGCAGTGAACGCCCCGACCGCGCAACTAATGAAAAACTGTTTTTT; CDR3aa: CASSERPDRATNEKLFF
abundance: -; v_gene: TRBV28; j_gene: TRBJ2-7; d_gene: -; CDR3nt: TGTGCCAGCAGTTTCGCCGGGGGGCCTACCTACGAGCAGTACTTC; CDR3aa: CASSFAGGPTYEQYF
abundance: -; v_gene: TRBV7-8; j_gene: TRBJ2-5; d_gene: -; CDR3nt: TGTGCCAGCAGCTTATACCCGAACGGACGGGCTCAAGAGACCCAGTACTTC; CDR3aa: CASSLYPNGRAQETQYF
abundance: -; v_gene: TRBV11-2; j_gene: TRBJ2-7; d_gene: -; CDR3nt: TGTGCCAGCAGCTTAGGTCCGGGGTTCTACGAGCAGTACTTC; CDR3aa: CASSLGPGFYEQYF